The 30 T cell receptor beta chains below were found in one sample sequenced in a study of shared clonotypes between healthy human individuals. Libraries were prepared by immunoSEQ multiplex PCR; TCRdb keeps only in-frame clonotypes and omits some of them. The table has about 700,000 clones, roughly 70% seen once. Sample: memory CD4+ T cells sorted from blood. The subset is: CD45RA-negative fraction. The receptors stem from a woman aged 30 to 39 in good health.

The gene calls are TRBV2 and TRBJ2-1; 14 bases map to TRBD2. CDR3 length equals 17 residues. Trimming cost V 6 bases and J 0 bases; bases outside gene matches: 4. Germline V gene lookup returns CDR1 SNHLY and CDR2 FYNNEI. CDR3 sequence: CASSKTSGRASYNEQFF. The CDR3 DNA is TGTGCCAGCAGCAAGACTAGCGGGAGGGCCTCCTACAATGAGCAGTTCTTC. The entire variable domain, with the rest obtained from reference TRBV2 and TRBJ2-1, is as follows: EPEVTQTPSHQVTQMGQEVILRCVPISNHLYFYWYRQILGQKVEFLVSFYNNEISEKSEIFDDQFSVERPDGSNFTLKIRSTKLEDSAMYFCASSKTSGRASYNEQFFGPGTRLTVL.

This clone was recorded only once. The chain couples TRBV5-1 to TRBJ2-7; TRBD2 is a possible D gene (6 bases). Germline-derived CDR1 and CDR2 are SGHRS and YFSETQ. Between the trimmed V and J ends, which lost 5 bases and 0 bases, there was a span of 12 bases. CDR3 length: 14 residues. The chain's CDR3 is CASRPGTDSYEQYF. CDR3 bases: TGCGCCAGCAGACCCGGGACTGACTCCTACGAGCAGTACTTC.

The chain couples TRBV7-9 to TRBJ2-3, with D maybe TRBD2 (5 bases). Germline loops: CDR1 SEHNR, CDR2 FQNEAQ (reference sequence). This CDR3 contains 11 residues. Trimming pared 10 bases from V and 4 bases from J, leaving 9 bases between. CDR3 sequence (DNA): TGTGCCACGGGGTTCGCAGATACGCAGTATTTT. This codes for CATGFADTQYF.

The CDR3 loop reads CASSESTKGLPNYGYTF. CDR3 in DNA: TGCGCCAGCAGTGAGTCGACAAAGGGACTTCCTAACTATGGCTACACCTTC. This chain uses TRBV10-2 with TRBJ1-2; TRBD1 might be the D (5 bases). CDR1 and CDR2 from the germline V gene are WSHSY and SAAADI. The CDR3 sequence is 17 residues long. V lost 0 bases to trimming and J lost 0 bases, with 14 bases between them.

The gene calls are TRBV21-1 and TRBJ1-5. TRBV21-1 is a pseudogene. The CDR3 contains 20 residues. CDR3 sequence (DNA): TGTGCCAGCAGCAAATCTCTGGCCCCTTCGACCCTAGAGGGCAATCAGCCCCAGCATTTT. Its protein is CASSKSLAPSTLEGNQPQHF.

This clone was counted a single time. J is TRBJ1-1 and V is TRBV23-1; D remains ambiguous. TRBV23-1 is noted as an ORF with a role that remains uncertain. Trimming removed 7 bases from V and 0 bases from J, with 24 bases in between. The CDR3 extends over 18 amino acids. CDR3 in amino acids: CASIRPSEFPMMNTEAFF. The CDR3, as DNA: TGCGCCAGCATCCGGCCCTCGGAATTCCCGATGATGAACACTGAAGCTTTCTTT.

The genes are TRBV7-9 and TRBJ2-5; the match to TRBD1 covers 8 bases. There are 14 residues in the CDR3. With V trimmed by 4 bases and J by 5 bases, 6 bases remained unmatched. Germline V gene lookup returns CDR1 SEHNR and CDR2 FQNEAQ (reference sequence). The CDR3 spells CASSSGQGVETQYF. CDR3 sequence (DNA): TGTGCCAGCAGCTCTGGACAGGGCGTTGAGACCCAGTACTTC.

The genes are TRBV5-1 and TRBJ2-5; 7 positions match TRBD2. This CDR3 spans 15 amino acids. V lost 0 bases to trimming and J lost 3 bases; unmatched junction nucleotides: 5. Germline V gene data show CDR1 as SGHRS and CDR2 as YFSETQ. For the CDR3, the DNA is TGCGCCAGCAGCTTGGTGTGGGGGGGAAAAGAGACCCAGTACTTC. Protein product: CASSLVWGGKETQYF.

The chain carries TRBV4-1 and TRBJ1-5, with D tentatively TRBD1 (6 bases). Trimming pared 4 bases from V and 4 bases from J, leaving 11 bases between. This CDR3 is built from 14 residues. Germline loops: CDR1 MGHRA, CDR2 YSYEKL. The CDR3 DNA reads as TGCGCCAGCAGCCCACAGGGCGGGAATCAGCCCCAGCATTTT. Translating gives CASSPQGGNQPQHF.

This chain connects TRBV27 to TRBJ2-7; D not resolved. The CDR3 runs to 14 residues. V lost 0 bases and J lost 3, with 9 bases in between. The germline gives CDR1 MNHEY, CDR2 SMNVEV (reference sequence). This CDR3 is CASSLSIGVYEQYF. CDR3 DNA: TGTGCCAGCAGTTTATCGATTGGGGTCTACGAGCAGTACTTC.

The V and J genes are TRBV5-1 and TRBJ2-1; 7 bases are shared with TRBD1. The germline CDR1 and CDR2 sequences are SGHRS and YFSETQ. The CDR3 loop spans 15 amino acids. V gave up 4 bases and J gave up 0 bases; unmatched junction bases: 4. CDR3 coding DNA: TGCGCCAGCAGCGCACAGGGGAACTCCTACAATGAGCAGTTCTTC. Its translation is CASSAQGNSYNEQFF. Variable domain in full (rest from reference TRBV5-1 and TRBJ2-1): KAGVTQTPRYLIKTRGQQVTLSCSPISGHRSVSWYQQTPGQGLQFLFEYFSETQRNKGNFPGRFSGRQFSNSRSEMNVSTLELGDSALYLCASSAQGNSYNEQFFGPGTRLTVL.

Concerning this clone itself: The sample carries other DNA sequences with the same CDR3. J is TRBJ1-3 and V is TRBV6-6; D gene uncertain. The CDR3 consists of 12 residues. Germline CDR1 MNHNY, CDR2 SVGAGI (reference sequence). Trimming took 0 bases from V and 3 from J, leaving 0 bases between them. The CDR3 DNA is TGTGCCAGCAGTTACTCTGGAAACACCATATATTTT. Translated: CASSYSGNTIYF.

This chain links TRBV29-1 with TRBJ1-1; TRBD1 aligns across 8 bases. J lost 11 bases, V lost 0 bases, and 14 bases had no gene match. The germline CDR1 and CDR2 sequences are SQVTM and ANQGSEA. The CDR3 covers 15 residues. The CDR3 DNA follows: TGCAGCGTTGAAGATGACCGACAGGGGCCGTTAGAGGCTTTCTTT. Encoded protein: CSVEDDRQGPLEAFF.

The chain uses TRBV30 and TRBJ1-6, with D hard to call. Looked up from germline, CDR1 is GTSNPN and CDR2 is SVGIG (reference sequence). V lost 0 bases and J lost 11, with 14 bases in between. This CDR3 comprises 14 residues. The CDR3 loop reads CAWSVVVVSAPLHF. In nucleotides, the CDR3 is TGTGCCTGGAGTGTAGTCGTGGTGTCGGCACCCCTCCACTTT. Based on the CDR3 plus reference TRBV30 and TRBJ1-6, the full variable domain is SQTIHQWPATLVQPVGSPLSLECTVEGTSNPNLYWYRQAAGRGLQLLFYSVGIGQISSEVPQNLSASRPQDRQFILSSKKLLLSDSGFYLCAWSVVVVSAPLHFGNGTRLTVT.

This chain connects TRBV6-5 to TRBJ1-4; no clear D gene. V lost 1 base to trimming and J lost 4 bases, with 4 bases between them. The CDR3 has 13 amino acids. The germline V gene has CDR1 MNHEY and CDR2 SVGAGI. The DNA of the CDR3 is TGTGCCAGCAGTTACTTGGGTAATGAAAAACTGTTTTTT. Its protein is CASSYLGNEKLFF.

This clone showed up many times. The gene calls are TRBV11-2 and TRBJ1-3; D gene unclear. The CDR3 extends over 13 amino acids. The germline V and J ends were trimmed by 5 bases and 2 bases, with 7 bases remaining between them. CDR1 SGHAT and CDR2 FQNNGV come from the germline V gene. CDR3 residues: CASSVNTGNTIYF. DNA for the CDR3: TGTGCCAGCAGCGTAAATACTGGAAACACCATATATTTT.

DNA for the CDR3: TGTGCCAGCAGCTTATTGAATTGTAGGGGGAACAATCAGCCCCAGCATTTT. This encodes CASSLLNCRGNNQPQHF. The chain has TRBV11-3 and TRBJ1-5; tentative D call: TRBD1 (6 bases). V lost 2 bases to trimming and J lost 3 bases, with 17 bases between them. CDR1 and CDR2 from the germline V gene are SGHNT and YENEEA. There are 17 residues in the CDR3.

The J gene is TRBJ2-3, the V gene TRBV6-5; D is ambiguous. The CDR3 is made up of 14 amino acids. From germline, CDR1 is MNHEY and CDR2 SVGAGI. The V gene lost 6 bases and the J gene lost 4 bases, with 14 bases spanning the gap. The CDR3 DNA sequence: TGTGCCAGCAGCTCCCAGATTAGCTCAGATACGCAGTATTTT. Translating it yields CASSSQISSDTQYF.

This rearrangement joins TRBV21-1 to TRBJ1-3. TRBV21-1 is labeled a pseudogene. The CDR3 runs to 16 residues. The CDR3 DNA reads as TGTGCCAGCAGCACTGGGGGACGGTACTCTGGAAACACCATATATTTT. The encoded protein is CASSTGGRYSGNTIYF.

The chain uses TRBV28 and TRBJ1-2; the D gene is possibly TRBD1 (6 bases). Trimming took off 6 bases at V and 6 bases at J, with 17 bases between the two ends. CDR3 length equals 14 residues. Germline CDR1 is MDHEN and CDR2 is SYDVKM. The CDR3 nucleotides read TGTGCCAGCAGACGACAGGCCAGGTCGGATGGCTACACCTTC. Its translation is CASRRQARSDGYTF.

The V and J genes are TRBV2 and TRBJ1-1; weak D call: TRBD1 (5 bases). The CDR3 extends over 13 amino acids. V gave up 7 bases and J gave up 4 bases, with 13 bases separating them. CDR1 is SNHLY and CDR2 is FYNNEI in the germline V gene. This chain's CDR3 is CASTSQGVTEAFF. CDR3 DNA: TGTGCCAGCACCTCCCAGGGAGTCACTGAAGCTTTCTTT.

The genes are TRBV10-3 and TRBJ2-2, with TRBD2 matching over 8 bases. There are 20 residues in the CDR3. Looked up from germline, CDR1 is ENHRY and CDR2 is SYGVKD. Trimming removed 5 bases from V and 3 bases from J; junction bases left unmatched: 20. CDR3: CAISRLDRGRRVLDTGELFF. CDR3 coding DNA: TGTGCCATCAGTCGCCTAGATCGCGGGAGGAGGGTCTTGGACACCGGGGAGCTGTTTTTT.

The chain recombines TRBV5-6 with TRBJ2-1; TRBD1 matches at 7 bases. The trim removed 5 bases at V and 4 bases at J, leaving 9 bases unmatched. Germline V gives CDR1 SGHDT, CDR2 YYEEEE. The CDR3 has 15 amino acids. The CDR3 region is CASSTRDRGYNEQFF. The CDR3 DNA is TGTGCCAGCAGTACTCGGGACAGAGGGTACAATGAGCAGTTCTTC.

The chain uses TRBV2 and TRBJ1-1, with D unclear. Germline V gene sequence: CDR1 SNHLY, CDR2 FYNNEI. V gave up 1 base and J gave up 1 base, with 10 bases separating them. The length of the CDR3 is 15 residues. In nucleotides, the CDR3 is TGTGCCAGCAGTGAAGGTCGACGGGAGAACACTGAAGCTTTCTTT. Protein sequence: CASSEGRRENTEAFF.

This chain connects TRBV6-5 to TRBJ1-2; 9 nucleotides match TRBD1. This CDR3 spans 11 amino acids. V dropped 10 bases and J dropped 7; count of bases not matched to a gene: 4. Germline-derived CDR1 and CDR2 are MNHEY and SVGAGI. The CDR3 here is CATQDRGGYTF. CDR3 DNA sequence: TGTGCCACCCAGGACAGGGGTGGCTACACCTTC.

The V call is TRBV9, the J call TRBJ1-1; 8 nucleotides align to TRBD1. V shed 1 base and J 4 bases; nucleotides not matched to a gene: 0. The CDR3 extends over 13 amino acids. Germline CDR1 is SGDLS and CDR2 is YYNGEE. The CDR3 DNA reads TGTGCCAGCAGCGTAACAGGGGGCACTGAAGCTTTCTTT. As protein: CASSVTGGTEAFF. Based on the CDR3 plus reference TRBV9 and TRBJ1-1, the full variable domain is DSGVTQTPKHLITATGQRVTLRCSPRSGDLSVYWYQQSLDQGLQFLIQYYNGEERAKGNILERFSAQQFPDLHSELNLSSLELGDSALYFCASSVTGGTEAFFGQGTRLTVV.

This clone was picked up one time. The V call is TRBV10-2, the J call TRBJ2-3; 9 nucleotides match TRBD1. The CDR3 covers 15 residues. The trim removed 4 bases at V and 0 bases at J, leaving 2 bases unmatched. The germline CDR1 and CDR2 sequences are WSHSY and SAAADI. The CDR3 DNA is TGCGCCAGCAGTGCAGGGACAGGGAGCACAGATACGCAGTATTTT. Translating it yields CASSAGTGSTDTQYF.

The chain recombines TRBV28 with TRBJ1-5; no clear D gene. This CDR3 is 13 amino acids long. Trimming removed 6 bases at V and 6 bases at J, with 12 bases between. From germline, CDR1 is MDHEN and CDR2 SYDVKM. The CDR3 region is CASSGRGRQPQHF. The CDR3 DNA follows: TGTGCCAGCAGCGGACGCGGTCGTCAGCCCCAGCATTTT.

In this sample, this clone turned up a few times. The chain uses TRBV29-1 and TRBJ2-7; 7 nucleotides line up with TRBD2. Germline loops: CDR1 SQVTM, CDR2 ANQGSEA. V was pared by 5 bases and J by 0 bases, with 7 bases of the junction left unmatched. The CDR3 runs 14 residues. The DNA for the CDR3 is TGCAGCGTTTTAACCGGGACTAACTCCTACGAGCAGTACTTC. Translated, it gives CSVLTGTNSYEQYF.

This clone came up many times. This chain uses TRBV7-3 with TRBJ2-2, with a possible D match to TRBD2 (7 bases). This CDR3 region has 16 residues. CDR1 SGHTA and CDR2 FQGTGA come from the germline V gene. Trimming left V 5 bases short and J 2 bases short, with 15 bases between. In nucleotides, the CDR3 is TGTGCCAGCAGCCCCGGGGGGCGGAGAAACACCGGGGAGCTGTTTTTT. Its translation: CASSPGGRRNTGELFF.